The TCR beta chain under discussion was sequenced for a study of blood T cell repertoires in COVID-19 (dated by TCRdb to the early 2020s). About the investigation overall: Samples from collaborators originated in the United States, Italy and Spain and spanned both the acute and convalescent phases of COVID-19. The prospective study material was composed of cDNA or gDNA derived from T cells, B-cell-depleted T cells, or PBMCs. Subjects who had been exposed to COVID-19, were actively infected with it, or had recovered from it provided the deeply sampled blood TCRbeta repertoires that made up the dataset. The repertoires were released in a freely available public database meant as a resource for research on the immune response to SARS-CoV-2. Samples were obtained from the ongoing ImmuneRACE study (first 160 participants) and from some 1,200 subjects provided by 6 global collaborators. A de-identified subject ID, COVID-19 status, age in years and sex were almost always included in the sample metadata. Where HLA class I and class II types were available, the types were taken from metadata supplied by the sample provider, not from assay-based typing. General findings and caveats noted by the study authors: The amount of clinical and demographic metadata varied by source and participant and was provided uncurated.

This clone was seen only a few times. The clone's antigen remains unknown. No clone much larger than this one lies a single base away; base qualities are absent. Including the terminal cysteine and phenylalanine, the CDR3 comprises 15 residues. Only the CDR3 DNA stays, 45 bases, in frame from base 1. The trim is 1 base for V and 5 bases for J, with a gap of 14 bases between the germline ends. The germline V gene gives CDR1 as MNHNS and CDR2 as SASEGT. Another Seattle source contributed samples from volunteer blood donors who had recovered from COVID-19. Each collaborating institution followed its own protocols to collect whole blood in K2EDTA tubes. For TCRbeta analysis, collaborator samples were shipped as frozen whole blood, as isolated PBMCs, or as DNA extracted from either sample type. The immunoSEQ Assay, a bias-controlled multiplex PCR, was used to amplify TCRbeta CDR3 regions from genomic DNA. The study's processing was this. Nucleated cell counts per sample were estimated from amplification of reference gene primers within the assay. To quantify the absolute abundance of each unique TCRbeta CDR3 rearrangement, sequence reads were collapsed and filtered. For each sample, productive Simpson clonality was calculated as the square root of Simpson's diversity index over productive rearrangements. The table was pulled from immuneACCESS by TCRdb, which kept in-frame rearrangements only. Such tables lose some clones; where checked, under half of the loss comes from unresolved V genes, and the rest has no known cause. For V, J and clone size, that table is used; D and trimming come from the DNA. This sample comprises 210,000 or so clones, around 79% of them detected only once. The ten largest clones add up to about 14% of the sample.

This TCR came from a man aged 45 to 65 who had recovered from COVID-19. In this chain, TRBV6-1 is recombined with TRBJ1-1, with the identity of the D gene unclear. Material for sequencing was peripheral blood. The CDR3 is CASSEDLVYVTEAFF. DNA sequence: TGTGCCAGCAGTGAAGATTTAGTATACGTGACTGAAGCTTTCTTT.